The 29 T cell receptor beta chains listed next were all sequenced from one sample in a study of T cell responses to AZD1222 COVID-19 vaccine. Assay: immunoSEQ multiplex PCR; the TCRdb copy retains only in-frame clones and omits some. There are about 120,000 clones in the sample; about nine tenths occur only once, and approximately 2.6% lies in the top ten. The sample consisted of peripheral blood, taken 28 days after the second AZD1222 dose. Source of these receptors: an adult who received the AZD1222 COVID-19 vaccine.

The chain carries TRBV29-1 and TRBJ1-1; D is ambiguous. V shed 4 bases and J shed 0 bases, with 6 bases lying between them. The CDR3 spans 12 residues. The germline gives CDR1 SQVTM, CDR2 ANQGSEA. CDR3: CSVGLMNTEAFF. CDR3 nucleotides: TGCAGCGTTGGACTGATGAACACTGAAGCTTTCTTT.

V gene TRBV28 combines with J gene TRBJ2-1, with 7 bases aligning to TRBD2. Germline CDR1 and CDR2: MDHEN and SYDVKM. V shed 6 bases and J 3 bases; nucleotides not matched to a gene: 8. The CDR3 sequence is 15 residues long. CDR3 sequence: CASRPPGGGYNEQFF. The CDR3 DNA reads TGTGCCAGCAGGCCCCCCGGCGGGGGCTACAATGAGCAGTTCTTC.

The V call is TRBV6-5, the J call TRBJ1-2, with 8 bases that match TRBD1. The CDR3 consists of 14 residues. CDR1 and CDR2 from the germline V gene are MNHEY and SVGAGI. V lost 5 bases to trimming and J lost 4 bases; unmatched junction nucleotides: 6. CDR3 DNA sequence: TGTGCCAGCAGTCCAAGCGGGACAGGCTATGGCTACACCTTC. Protein sequence: CASSPSGTGYGYTF.

The V gene is TRBV6-1, the J gene TRBJ2-7; D not resolved. The CDR3 spans 13 residues. V lost 2 bases and J 3 bases, leaving 8 bases between the germline ends. Germline assignment: CDR1 MNHNS and CDR2 SASEGT. The DNA for the CDR3 is TGTGCCAGCAGTGAATTAAGGAGCTACGAGCAGTACTTC. Residues: CASSELRSYEQYF.

The chain joins TRBV5-1 to TRBJ2-1; TRBD1 matches at 9 bases. Germline CDR1 SGHRS, CDR2 YFSETQ. There are 14 residues in the CDR3. Trimming removed 4 bases from V and 9 bases from J; junction bases left unmatched: 8. The DNA for the CDR3 is TGCGCCAGCAGCCCGGATACAGGGGGCGGTGAGCAGTTCTTC. Amino acids: CASSPDTGGGEQFF.

CDR3 residues: CASGRGSTDTQYF. The DNA for the CDR3 is TGTGCCAGCGGTCGGGGGAGCACAGATACGCAGTATTTT. V and J are TRBV12-3 or TRBV12-4 and TRBJ2-3, with D perhaps TRBD2 (6 bases). CDR3 length: 13 residues. The ends were cut back, 8 bases at V and 0 bases at J, with 9 bases in the middle.

V is TRBV12-3 or TRBV12-4 and J is TRBJ1-1; 8 bases match TRBD1. CDR3 length equals 13 residues. The J segment lost 6 bases and the V segment lost 4 bases, leaving 4 bases of the junction unmatched. The CDR3 reads CASSSTGGAEAFF. CDR3 nucleotide sequence: TGTGCCAGCAGTTCCACAGGGGGAGCTGAAGCTTTCTTT.

The rearrangement uses TRBV18 and TRBJ1-1; D gene uncertain. Germline lookup yields CDR1 KGHSH and CDR2 LQKENI. Trimming removed 2 bases from V and 1 base from J, with 8 bases in between. This CDR3 contains 14 residues. CDR3 DNA sequence: TGTGCCAGCTCACCAACGAGACAGAACACTGAAGCTTTCTTT. Encoded protein: CASSPTRQNTEAFF.

The chain has TRBV3-1 (or the pseudogene TRBV3-2) and TRBJ1-4; D ambiguous. The CDR3 contains 14 residues. V lost 1 base to trimming and J lost 6 bases, with 9 bases between them. CDR1 and CDR2 from the germline V gene are LGHDT and YNNKEL (reference sequence). CDR3 nucleotide sequence: TGTGCCAGCAGCCAAGCTGGACCCGATGAAAAACTGTTTTTT. As protein: CASSQAGPDEKLFF.

The J gene is TRBJ1-1, the V gene TRBV5-4, with 8 bases fitting TRBD1. In germline, CDR1 is SGHNT, CDR2 YYREEE (reference sequence). The CDR3 covers 17 residues. The V gene end was trimmed by 7 bases and the J gene end by 0 bases; junction bases not matched to a gene: 14. DNA of the CDR3: TGTGCCAGCCACGATAGGCAGGGGGCCCTGATGAACACTGAAGCTTTCTTT. This sequence encodes CASHDRQGALMNTEAFF.

The J gene is TRBJ2-7, the V gene TRBV7-2; TRBD2 might be the D (5 bases). The V and J ends lost 0 bases and 11 bases respectively, with 14 bases between them. Germline assignment: CDR1 SGHTA and CDR2 FQGNSA. The CDR3 contains 13 residues. CDR3 in amino acids: CASSLAPSGVEYF. The CDR3 DNA reads as TGTGCCAGCAGCTTAGCCCCAAGCGGCGTGGAGTACTTC.

This chain joins TRBV24-1 and TRBJ2-2; D remains ambiguous. The CDR3 runs to 15 residues. The V end lost 3 bases, the J end lost 6 bases, and 13 bases lay between the germline ends. Germline V CDR1 and CDR2: KGHDR, SFDVKD. The CDR3 DNA follows: TGTGCCACCAGTGATCATTGGCCCCAAGCCGGGGAGCTGTTTTTT. It encodes CATSDHWPQAGELFF.

The V call is TRBV7-2, the J call TRBJ1-2, with D uncertain. This CDR3 comprises 13 residues. Germline V gene lookup returns CDR1 SGHTA and CDR2 FQGNSA. Trimming took 9 bases from V and 1 from J, leaving 12 bases between them. CDR3 loop: CAREDGLNYGYTF. CDR3 bases: TGTGCCAGGGAGGACGGTCTTAACTATGGCTACACCTTC.

The chain is built from TRBV30 and TRBJ1-5; D call uncertain. The ends were cut back, 1 base at V and 7 bases at J, with 8 bases in the middle. The CDR3 sequence is 12 residues long. Germline V CDR1 and CDR2: GTSNPN, SVGIG (reference sequence). The CDR3 DNA sequence: TGTGCCTGGAGTGGTCCGGGACAGCCCCAGCATTTT. Its protein product is CAWSGPGQPQHF.

The chain employs TRBV6-5 and TRBJ2-7; D not certain. This CDR3 is built from 13 residues. Germline V gives CDR1 MNHEY, CDR2 SVGAGI. Trimming removed 0 bases from V and 6 bases from J, with 9 bases in between. This CDR3 is CASSYSGFSEQYF. For the CDR3, the DNA is TGTGCCAGCAGTTACTCGGGGTTTTCCGAGCAGTACTTC.

V gene TRBV7-6 combines with J gene TRBJ2-7, with no clear D. Trimming left V 2 bases short and J 6 bases short, with 17 bases between. This CDR3 is built from 15 residues. Looked up from germline, CDR1 is SGHVS and CDR2 is FNYEAQ. CDR3 in DNA: TGTGCCAGCAGCTTAAATCTGTTGGCCGGATCCGAGCAGTACTTC. Its protein is CASSLNLLAGSEQYF. Together with reference TRBV7-6 and TRBJ2-7, the CDR3 gives the full variable domain: GAGVSQSPRYKVTKRGQDVALRCDPISGHVSLYWYRQALGQGPEFLTYFNYEAQQDKSGLPNDRFSAERPEGSISTLTIQRTEQRDSAMYRCASSLNLLAGSEQYFGPGTRLTVT.

The chain recombines TRBV7-2 with TRBJ2-7; no firm D call. The germline CDR1 and CDR2 sequences are SGHTA and FQGNSA. Trimming removed 1 base from V and 3 bases from J, with 13 bases in between. The CDR3 is 15 amino acids. The CDR3 reads CASSLGLPSLYEQYF. The CDR3 nucleotides read TGTGCCAGCAGCTTAGGACTCCCCTCTCTCTACGAGCAGTACTTC.

The chain carries TRBV7-8 and TRBJ1-1; 8 positions agree with TRBD1. The V segment lost 3 bases and the J segment 0 bases; nucleotides outside the gene matches: 0. Germline assignment: CDR1 SGHVS and CDR2 FQNEAQ. The CDR3 is 14 amino acids. The CDR3 bases are TGTGCCAGCAGCTTGGGACAGGTGAACACTGAAGCTTTCTTT. Translation: CASSLGQVNTEAFF.

The rearrangement links TRBV6-5 to TRBJ2-7, with 7 bases fitting TRBD1. This CDR3 has 14 residues. V lost 5 bases, J lost 6 bases, and 10 bases stayed unmatched. The germline V gene encodes CDR1 MNHEY and CDR2 SVGAGI. CDR3 nucleotides: TGTGCCAGCAGTCCACAGGGGTCCCGTCCCGAGCAGTACTTC. Translated: CASSPQGSRPEQYF.

The V and J genes are TRBV4-1 and TRBJ1-5, with D maybe TRBD1 (6 bases). V was pared by 3 bases and J by 3 bases, with 12 bases between. This CDR3 is built from 15 residues. Looked up from germline, CDR1 is MGHRA and CDR2 is YSYEKL. The CDR3 protein is CASSQDRDTNQPQHF. The DNA of the CDR3 is TGCGCCAGCAGCCAGGACCGGGACACCAATCAGCCCCAGCATTTT.

This chain connects TRBV5-1 to TRBJ1-1; D might be TRBD1 (5 bases). CDR1 and CDR2 (germline): SGHRS, YFSETQ. CDR3 length: 13 residues. The V and J ends lost 4 bases and 5 bases respectively, with 12 bases between them. CDR3 DNA sequence: TGCGCCAGCAGCAAAGGGGAGAAAACTGAAGCTTTCTTT. It encodes CASSKGEKTEAFF.

V usage is TRBV5-5 and J usage is TRBJ1-6; TRBD1 aligns across 7 bases. Germline CDR1 reads SGHKS; CDR2 reads YYEKEE (reference sequence). The length of the CDR3 is 16 residues. V trimming: 6 bases; J trimming: 10 bases; junction bases outside the gene matches: 16. This chain's CDR3 is CASNLLGGQASSPLHF. CDR3 bases: TGTGCCAGCAACCTTCTCGGAGGACAGGCCTCCTCACCCCTCCACTTT.

This clone was seen a single time. The chain couples TRBV19 to TRBJ2-3; D possibly corresponds to TRBD1 (5 bases). CDR1 and CDR2 (germline): LNHDA, SQIVND (reference sequence). Trimming pared 8 bases from V and 2 bases from J, leaving 20 bases between. CDR3 length equals 16 residues. This CDR3 is CASSIPGRVDTDTQYF. The CDR3 bases are TGTGCCAGTTCGATTCCGGGCAGGGTAGACACAGATACGCAGTATTTT.

In nucleotides, the CDR3 is TGTGCCATCAGTGAAGGACCCTGGACTGAAGCTTTCTTT. Translated: CAISEGPWTEAFF. The chain is built from TRBV10-3 and TRBJ1-1; no clear D gene. CDR3 size: 13 residues. Germline CDR1 reads ENHRY; CDR2 reads SYGVKD. Trimming cost V 3 bases and J 5 bases, with 10 bases left between them.

The chain recombines TRBV6-1 with TRBJ2-3, with D unresolved. This CDR3 is built from 12 residues. Per germline, CDR1 MNHNS and CDR2 SASEGT. V gave up 2 bases and J gave up 2 bases, with 2 bases separating them. In DNA form, the CDR3 reads TGTGCCAGCAGTGAATACACAGATACGCAGTATTTT. As protein: CASSEYTDTQYF.

This rearrangement joins TRBV11-2 to TRBJ1-1, with no clear D. The CDR3 is made up of 14 amino acids. Germline V lookup: CDR1 SGHAT, CDR2 FQNNGV. The V end lost 3 bases, the J end lost 4 bases, and 12 bases lay between the germline ends. The CDR3: CASSFTASGTEAFF. The CDR3 bases are TGTGCCAGCAGCTTCACCGCTTCAGGCACTGAAGCTTTCTTT.

CDR3 protein: CASSLGTEIEAFF. CDR3 nucleotide sequence: TGCGCCAGCAGCTTAGGGACAGAAATTGAAGCTTTCTTT. The chain carries TRBV5-1 and TRBJ1-1; TRBD1 matches 7 bases. Germline trimming cut 2 bases from V and 7 bases from J; bases unmatched to any gene: 5. The CDR3 covers 13 residues. Germline CDR1 SGHRS, CDR2 YFSETQ.

The rearrangement uses TRBV6-2 or TRBV6-3 and TRBJ2-7; 7 positions match TRBD2. The V segment lost 5 bases and the J segment 4 bases; nucleotides outside the gene matches: 2. Germline lookup yields CDR1 MNHEY and CDR2 SVGEGT. The CDR3 is made up of 12 amino acids. The CDR3 protein is CASSKLAYEQYF. CDR3 sequence (DNA): TGTGCCAGCAGTAAACTAGCGTACGAGCAGTACTTC.

The chain links TRBV28 to TRBJ1-3; 11 bases map to TRBD1. The CDR3 has 17 amino acids. CDR1 MDHEN and CDR2 SYDVKM come from the germline V gene. Unmatched junction bases numbered 6, after V lost 5 bases and J lost 0 bases. The CDR3 here is CASSERTGGHSGNTIYF. CDR3 sequence (DNA): TGTGCCAGCAGTGAGAGGACAGGGGGCCACTCTGGAAACACCATATATTTT.